What follows are 14 T cell receptor beta chains derived from one specimen sequenced in a study of T cells after yellow fever vaccination (dated by TCRdb to the late 2010s). Read against the paper, the sample's treatment or condition label means: live attenuated yellow fever vaccine strain. The protocol used for the library was 5' RACE. The instrument given in TCRdb is Illumina HiSeq 2500. The public reads were reprocessed in TCRdb via fastp at Q25 and MiXCR, keeping in-frame beta chains. CDR3 protein sequences are deduplicated, and each keeps its most common genes and DNA. For this sample the table gives 400,000 to 650,000 distinct CDR3 sequences, of which 21% were detected only once. The ten largest clones represent about a sixth of the sample. Source: PBMCs, taken about 20 days after the first yellow fever vaccination. All receptors derive from a man aged 18 to 29 who received the YFV17D yellow fever vaccine.

This clonotype has only a few counts. The chain uses TRBV5-5 and TRBJ2-1, with 10 positions matching TRBD2. V lost 4 bases and J lost 4; bases outside the gene matches: 8. This CDR3 region has 16 residues. Germline CDR1 reads SGHKS; CDR2 reads YYEKEE (reference sequence). The DNA of the CDR3 is TGTGCCAGCAGCGTGCTCACTAGCGGGGATTACAATGAGCAGTTCTTC. The encoded protein is CASSVLTSGDYNEQFF.

This clonotype was seen a handful of times. The chain has TRBV9 and TRBJ2-3; D possibly matches TRBD1 or TRBD2 (5 bases each). Germline loops: CDR1 SGDLS, CDR2 YYNGEE. This CDR3 has 12 amino acids. V was trimmed by 0 bases and J by 10 bases, leaving 9 bases between them. The CDR3 nucleotides read TGTGCCAGCAGCGTAGGGCAGGGACCGCAGTATTTT. Its protein is CASSVGQGPQYF. Based on the CDR3 plus reference TRBV9 and TRBJ2-3, the full variable domain is DSGVTQTPKHLITATGQRVTLRCSPRSGDLSVYWYQQSLDQGLQFLIQYYNGEERAKGNILERFSAQQFPDLHSELNLSSLELGDSALYFCASSVGQGPQYFGPGTRLTVL.

V gene TRBV20-1 combines with J gene TRBJ2-7; possibly TRBD1 for D (6 bases). With 5 bases removed from V and 2 bases from J, the gap between germline ends came to 13 bases. This CDR3 contains 13 residues. Germline V gene sequence: CDR1 DFQATT, CDR2 SNEGSKA (reference sequence). This CDR3 reads CSAVRRDTYEQYF. The CDR3 DNA sequence: TGCAGTGCTGTCCGAAGGGACACCTACGAGCAGTACTTC.

This sequence joins TRBV12-3 or TRBV12-4 and TRBJ2-3; D uncertain. V lost 2 bases and J 4 bases, leaving 4 bases between the germline ends. The CDR3 is 12 amino acids. The CDR3 spells CASSLMADTQYF. CDR3 DNA: TGTGCCAGCAGTTTAATGGCAGATACGCAGTATTTT.

This clonotype was counted many times. This chain links TRBV11-3 with TRBJ2-2; the D call may be TRBD1 or TRBD2 (6 bases each). The CDR3 consists of 17 residues. The V and J ends lost 5 bases and 1 base respectively, with 17 bases between them. Germline-derived CDR1 and CDR2 are SGHNT and YENEEA. DNA for the CDR3: TGTGCCAGCAGCCATCGGGGGCGAGCGGGGAACACCGGGGAGCTGTTTTTT. Protein sequence: CASSHRGRAGNTGELFF.

This clonotype has more than one count but fewer than ten. The gene calls are TRBV20-1 and TRBJ1-6; D not resolved. This CDR3 spans 12 amino acids. The germline V and J ends were trimmed by 3 bases and 6 bases, with 6 bases remaining between them. Germline CDR1 DFQATT, CDR2 SNEGSKA (reference sequence). CDR3 sequence (DNA): TGCAGTGCTAGTCAGTCTAATTCACCCCTCCACTTT. The encoded protein is CSASQSNSPLHF.

V and J are TRBV7-9 and TRBJ2-5, with no clear D. The CDR3 is 13 amino acids. Trimming took 8 bases from V and 1 from J, leaving 11 bases between them. The germline gives CDR1 SEHNR, CDR2 FQNEAQ (reference sequence). The CDR3: CASLSPSQETQYF. The CDR3 DNA reads TGTGCCAGCCTTTCACCTTCCCAAGAGACCCAGTACTTC. The full variable domain, rest sourced from reference TRBV7-9 and TRBJ2-5, is DTGVSQNPRHKITKRGQNVTFRCDPISEHNRLYWYRQTLGQGPEFLTYFQNEAQLEKSRLLSDRFSAERPKGSFSTLEIQRTEQGDSAMYLCASLSPSQETQYFGPGTRLLVL.

The rearrangement uses TRBV7-9 and TRBJ2-7; tentative D call: TRBD1 (5 bases). Trimming stripped 5 bases from V and 2 bases from J, with 10 bases between. Germline-derived CDR1 and CDR2 are SEHNR and FQNEAQ (reference sequence). The CDR3 consists of 13 residues. CDR3 protein: CASSLGATYEQYF. CDR3 DNA sequence: TGTGCCAGCAGCCTAGGGGCTACCTACGAGCAGTACTTC. Based on the CDR3 plus reference TRBV7-9 and TRBJ2-7, the full variable domain is DTGVSQNPRHKITKRGQNVTFRCDPISEHNRLYWYRQTLGQGPEFLTYFQNEAQLEKSRLLSDRFSAERPKGSFSTLEIQRTEQGDSAMYLCASSLGATYEQYFGPGTRLTVT.

This clonotype has a handful of counts. The V and J genes are TRBV6-5 and TRBJ1-6; D unclear. Germline CDR1 is MNHEY and CDR2 is SVGAGI. The V end was cut by 2 bases, the J end by 6 bases, with 8 bases between. This CDR3 is built from 14 residues. The CDR3 nucleotides are TGTGCCAGCAGTTACGGGTCCCCTAATTCACCCCTCCACTTT. Translated, it gives CASSYGSPNSPLHF.

The chain is built from TRBV2 and TRBJ2-3; possibly TRBD2 for D (5 bases). Per germline, CDR1 SNHLY and CDR2 FYNNEI. Trimming cost V 6 bases and J 0 bases, with 16 bases left between them. CDR3 size: 16 residues. The CDR3 reads CASSHYGVRSTDTQYF. The CDR3 DNA reads TGTGCCAGCAGCCATTACGGGGTGAGGAGCACAGATACGCAGTATTTT. The full variable domain, its missing parts supplied by reference TRBV2 and TRBJ2-3, is EPEVTQTPSHQVTQMGQEVILRCVPISNHLYFYWYRQILGQKVEFLVSFYNNEISEKSEIFDDQFSVERPDGSNFTLKIRSTKLEDSAMYFCASSHYGVRSTDTQYFGPGTRLTVL.

This clonotype showed up just a few times. The gene calls are TRBV5-1 and TRBJ2-7; 11 bases agree with TRBD1. CDR3 length equals 14 residues. The V segment lost 7 bases and the J segment 3 bases; nucleotides outside the gene matches: 6. Looked up from germline, CDR1 is SGHRS and CDR2 is YFSETQ. In nucleotides, the CDR3 is TGCGCCAGCGGACAGGGGGCATCTCACTACGAGCAGTACTTC. Protein product: CASGQGASHYEQYF.

The CDR3 region is CASSLHLDNEQFF. The CDR3 DNA is TGCGCCAGCAGCTTGCATTTGGACAATGAGCAGTTCTTC. V usage is TRBV5-1 and J usage is TRBJ2-1; D call uncertain. Per germline, CDR1 SGHRS and CDR2 YFSETQ. V was shortened by 1 base and J by 5 bases, with 7 bases between the two germline ends. There are 13 residues in the CDR3.

CDR3 nucleotides: TGTGCCAGCAGCTTAAATGCGGGGGAGGCCGGGGAGCTGTTTTTT. Translation: CASSLNAGEAGELFF. The rearrangement uses TRBV7-2 and TRBJ2-2; 7 nucleotides match TRBD2. Looked up from germline, CDR1 is SGHTA and CDR2 is FQGNSA. The ends lost 2 bases at V and 6 bases at J; junction bases unmatched: 6. This CDR3 is 15 amino acids long. The whole variable domain, remainder taken from reference TRBV7-2 and TRBJ2-2, is GAGVSQSPSNKVTEKGKDVELRCDPISGHTALYWYRQSLGQGLEFLIYFQGNSAPDKSGLPSDRFSAERTGGSVSTLTIQRTQQEDSAVYLCASSLNAGEAGELFFGEGSRLTVL.

The chain combines TRBV7-2 with TRBJ2-1, with a possible D match to TRBD2 (5 bases). This CDR3 has 16 residues. CDR1 is SGHTA and CDR2 is FQGNSA in the germline V gene. V lost 1 base, J lost 7 bases, and 17 bases lay in between. CDR3 residues: CASSLELGDVWNEQFF. The CDR3 DNA is TGTGCCAGCAGCTTAGAACTGGGAGACGTCTGGAATGAGCAGTTCTTC.